The clone carrying this T cell receptor (beta chain) was recorded only once. Its matching antigen is unknown. Per germline, CDR1 LGHNA and CDR2 YNFKEQ. After removal of 0 bases from V and 6 bases from J, the junction contained 2 bases not matched to a gene. The CDR3 extends over 13 amino acids. This entry is derived from a study of vaccination effects on CD4 cells after COVID-19. Antigen-specific CD4+ T cells were expanded (with viral peptide pools) by the ViraFEST assay ahead of sequencing. Cells that had been cultured for less than 13 days were the source of isolated CD4+ T cells. Vaccine recipients, nucleocapsid antibody negative, had no prior SARS-CoV-2 infection. On both days 3 and 7, half of the culture medium was replaced with IL-2 medium. Whole-study results and caveats: There was marked clonal contraction among infection- and vaccine-induced clones late after vaccination. Healthy vaccinees' vaccine-induced clones included only 1 of 255 that recognized common cold coronaviruses.

Here immunoSEQ multiplex PCR was the method, and the copy in TCRdb shows in-frame clones only, minus some. The sample holds 70,000 to 75,000 clones; roughly 70% are singletons and the top ten take roughly 3.9%. Specimen: CD4+ T cells from PBMCs cultured with HCoV-OC43 spike peptides, collected before COVID-19 vaccination. Subset of the sample: HCoV-OC43 spike overlapping peptide pool stimulation. This TCR came from a human donor who received a COVID-19 vaccine. The V and J genes are TRBV4-2 and TRBJ2-7; 7 bases align to TRBD1. This chain's CDR3 is CASSQDAGGEQYV. CDR3 sequence (DNA): TGTGCCAGCAGCCAAGATGCAGGGGGCGAGCAGTACGTC.